This T cell receptor (beta chain) is from a study of T cells in Graves' hyperthyroidism and ophthalmopathy. TCR beta CDR3 regions were amplified from RNA transcripts. TCR CDR3 regions were first amplified by RT-PCR with HTBI primers. TCRdb reanalysed the multiplex PCR reads using MiXCR and keeps one entry per CDR3 protein. The sample has around 490,000 distinct CDR3 sequences, about 20% seen once. The count of this clonotype is one. V was cut by 4 bases and J by 8 bases, with 20 bases left in between. The CDR3 has 15 residues. Germline assignment: CDR1 MNHGY and CDR2 SVAAGI. Orbital computed tomography and thyroid ultrasound, together with serum TRAb and thyroxine and clinical symptoms, were used for diagnoses.

The chain recombines TRBV6-9 with TRBJ1-2, with D possibly TRBD1 on 6 matching bases. Sequences were obtained from blood. This TCR came from a man aged 35 to 55 with Graves' ophthalmopathy. For the CDR3, the DNA is TGTGCCAGCAGTTCCTCAGGTGGGGGGCATCGCGGCTACACCTTC. It translates to CASSSSGGGHRGYTF.